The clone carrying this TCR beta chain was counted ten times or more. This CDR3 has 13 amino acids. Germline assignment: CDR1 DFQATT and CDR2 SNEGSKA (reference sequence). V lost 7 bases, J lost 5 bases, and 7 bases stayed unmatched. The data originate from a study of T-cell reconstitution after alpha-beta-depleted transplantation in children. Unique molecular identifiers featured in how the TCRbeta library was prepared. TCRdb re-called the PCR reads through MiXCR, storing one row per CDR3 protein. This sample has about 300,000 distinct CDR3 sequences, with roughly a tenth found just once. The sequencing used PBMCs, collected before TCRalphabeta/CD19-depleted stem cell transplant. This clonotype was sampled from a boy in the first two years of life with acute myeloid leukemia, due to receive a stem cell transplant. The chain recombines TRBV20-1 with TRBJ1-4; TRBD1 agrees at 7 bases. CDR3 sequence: CSGRQGPNEKLFF. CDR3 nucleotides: TGCAGTGGGCGACAGGGCCCAAATGAAAAACTGTTTTTT.